This paragraph reports one TCR beta chain. This may arise from a read error, as a much more abundant clone is one base away. This specimen belongs to a study of CD8 T cells in ankylosing spondylitis. The CDR3 has 15 amino acids. CDR1 is SGHNT and CDR2 is YYREEE in the germline V gene (reference sequence). Using its own MiXCR run on the 5' RACE reads, TCRdb lists one record per CDR3 protein. This sample yields 130,000 or so distinct CDR3 sequences, of which approximately 10% are seen a single time; around 4.3% belongs to the top ten. The sequenced material came from blood, either unsorted or a sorted T cell fraction (not recorded which). The genes are TRBV5-4 and TRBJ2-2, with unresolved D. The clonotype was recovered from a female donor with ankylosing spondylitis or in good health (not recorded which). The CDR3 DNA reads as TGTGCCGGCAGCCCTGACATTGCCGGCACCGGGGAGCTGTTTTTT. Protein sequence: CAGSPDIAGTGELFF.